The 28 T cell receptor beta chains reported below all come from one sample, sequenced in a study of shared clonotypes between healthy human individuals (dated by TCRdb to about 2020). Receptor amplification or capture employed the immunoSEQ multiplex PCR assay. The table was pulled from immuneACCESS by TCRdb, which kept in-frame rearrangements only. Such tables lose some clones; where checked, under half of the loss comes from unresolved V genes, and the rest has no known cause. This sample is represented by 2 million to 3 million clones; under 95% of them were singletons. The ten largest clones take up 0.36% of the sample. The sequenced sample consisted of naive CD4+ T cells from PBMCs. Per the publication, the cell subset or site label means: CD45RA+ positively selected. These receptors were obtained from a man aged 18-30 years in good health. Some clones in this sample may be carry-over from other donors' samples.

The chain employs TRBV27 and TRBJ2-1; 9 bases align to TRBD2. Per germline, CDR1 MNHEY and CDR2 SMNVEV (reference sequence). J gave up 6 bases and V 6 bases, and 6 bases lay outside the gene matches. The CDR3 has 14 residues. The CDR3 nucleotides are TGTGCCAGCAGGTGGCTAGCGGGAACCAATGAGCAGTTCTTC. It translates to CASRWLAGTNEQFF.

This CDR3 is CASQRQGATEAFF. DNA for the CDR3: TGTGCCTCACAGAGACAGGGGGCAACTGAAGCTTTCTTT. This chain links TRBV6-5 with TRBJ1-1, with 10 bases fitting TRBD1. The V and J ends lost 11 bases and 5 bases, in that order; junction bases with no gene match: 8. Germline V lookup: CDR1 MNHEY, CDR2 SVGAGI. The CDR3 has 13 residues.

This chain uses TRBV19 with TRBJ1-5; D is possibly TRBD1 (5 bases). The V end was cut by 6 bases, the J end by 7 bases, with 19 bases between. CDR3 length: 15 residues. Per germline, CDR1 LNHDA and CDR2 SQIVND (reference sequence). This CDR3 is CASSQTKRGDQPQHF. The CDR3 nucleotides are TGTGCCAGTAGCCAGACTAAGAGGGGAGACCAGCCCCAGCATTTT.

The chain employs TRBV18 and TRBJ2-3; D is uncertain. The CDR3 runs 13 residues. Germline V lookup: CDR1 KGHSH, CDR2 LQKENI. Trimming removed 5 bases at V and 5 bases at J, with 11 bases between. The CDR3: CASSTYPGDTQYF. The CDR3 DNA is TGTGCCAGCTCAACTTATCCGGGAGATACGCAGTATTTT. The variable domain in full, with the rest retrieved from reference TRBV18 and TRBJ2-3, is NAGVMQNPRHLVRRRGQEARLRCSPMKGHSHVYWYRQLPEEGLKFMVYLQKENIIDESGMPKERFSAEFPKEGPSILRIQQVVRGDSAAYFCASSTYPGDTQYFGPGTRLTVL.

This rearrangement joins TRBV6-5 to TRBJ2-7; 8 bases align to TRBD1. The CDR3 has 13 amino acids. The germline V gene encodes CDR1 MNHEY and CDR2 SVGAGI. Trimming at V came to 7 bases and at J to 2 bases, leaving 4 bases not matched to a gene. The CDR3 reads CASKGQAPYEQYF. CDR3 in DNA: TGTGCCAGCAAGGGACAGGCGCCCTACGAGCAGTACTTC.

CDR3 DNA: TGTGCCAGCAGCTTAGGAGGGGACAGGGGCACTGAAGCTTTCTTT. This translates into CASSLGGDRGTEAFF. The chain has TRBV7-9 and TRBJ1-1; 10 positions agree with TRBD1. The CDR3 has 15 amino acids. J lost 4 bases, V lost 1 base, and 3 bases had no gene match. CDR1 is SEHNR, CDR2 FQNEAQ, per germline (reference sequence).

CDR3 loop: CASSKTGGTEAFF. The CDR3 region has the DNA TGTGCCAGCAGCAAAACAGGGGGCACTGAAGCTTTCTTT. This chain links TRBV14 with TRBJ1-1; 8 bases are a match to TRBD1. CDR1 SGHDN and CDR2 FVKESK come from the germline V gene. The trim removed 5 bases at V and 4 bases at J, leaving 3 bases unmatched. The CDR3 spans 13 residues. The full variable domain, its missing parts supplied by reference TRBV14 and TRBJ1-1, is EAGVTQFPSHSVIEKGQTVTLRCDPISGHDNLYWYRRVMGKEIKFLLHFVKESKQDESGMPNNRFLAERTGGTYSTLKVQPAELEDSGVYFCASSKTGGTEAFFGQGTRLTVV.

This clone occurred a few times. The V and J genes are TRBV30 and TRBJ1-1; D remains ambiguous. Germline CDR1 is GTSNPN and CDR2 is SVGIG (reference sequence). This CDR3 is built from 12 residues. The V end lost 4 bases, the J end lost 0 bases, and 6 bases lay between the germline ends. The CDR3 here is CAWKGLNTEAFF. CDR3 DNA: TGTGCCTGGAAAGGGCTGAACACTGAAGCTTTCTTT.

CDR3 sequence reads: CASSPSNQPQHF. For the CDR3, the DNA is TGTGCCAGCAGTCCTTCTAATCAGCCCCAGCATTTT. V and J are TRBV2 and TRBJ1-5; D unclear. Germline CDR1 SNHLY, CDR2 FYNNEI. The germline V and J ends were trimmed by 5 bases and 4 bases, with 6 bases remaining between them. CDR3 length equals 12 residues.

This clone appeared a single time. The rearrangement joins TRBV28 to TRBJ1-2; TRBD1 might be the D (6 bases). With 6 bases removed from V and 7 bases from J, the gap between germline ends came to 24 bases. Germline V lookup: CDR1 MDHEN, CDR2 SYDVKM. This CDR3 is built from 16 residues. The CDR3 nucleotides are TGTGCCAGCAGCTTGTTATATCAGGGGATCGAGGGTGGCTACACCTTC. Translating gives CASSLLYQGIEGGYTF.

The table lists this clone with a few counts. This sample includes further DNA sequences coding for the same CDR3. V usage is TRBV18 and J usage is TRBJ2-7; D could derive from TRBD1 or TRBD2 (5 bases each). CDR3 length: 14 amino acids. Deletions cut 6 bases from V and 2 bases from J, with 14 bases between. Germline values: CDR1 KGHSH, CDR2 LQKENI. DNA for the CDR3: TGTGCCAGCTCCTCCGGGACCGTGGCCTACGAGCAGTACTTC. Protein: CASSSGTVAYEQYF.

The J gene is TRBJ1-1, the V gene TRBV15, with 9 positions matching TRBD1. J gave up 6 bases and V 4 bases, and 3 bases lay outside the gene matches. Germline values: CDR1 LNHNV, CDR2 YYDKDF (reference sequence). The CDR3 is made up of 13 amino acids. This chain's CDR3 is CATSTRQGAEAFF. CDR3 DNA sequence: TGTGCCACCAGCACCAGACAGGGGGCTGAAGCTTTCTTT.

The chain links TRBV28 to TRBJ2-3, with a weak D call TRBD2 (6 bases). The CDR3 length is 14 residues. Germline V gives CDR1 MDHEN, CDR2 SYDVKM. Trimming shortened V by 6 bases and J by 4 bases, and 14 bases separated the two germline ends. The CDR3 DNA reads TGTGCCAGCAGCCCCGGGCTAGCGTCAGATACGCAGTATTTT. Protein product: CASSPGLASDTQYF.

Turning to this clone: This sample includes further DNA sequences coding for the same CDR3. V usage is TRBV5-4 and J usage is TRBJ2-7; no clear D gene. Trimming removed 0 bases from V and 4 bases from J, with 8 bases in between. The germline V gene encodes CDR1 SGHNT and CDR2 YYREEE (reference sequence). The length of the CDR3 is 13 residues. CDR3 amino acids: CASSLGGTYEQYF. The DNA for the CDR3 is TGTGCCAGCAGCTTGGGAGGTACTTACGAGCAGTACTTC.

The chain is built from TRBV19 and TRBJ1-2, with D tentatively TRBD1 (5 bases). Germline CDR1 is LNHDA and CDR2 is SQIVND (reference sequence). Trimming stripped 7 bases from V and 4 bases from J, with 13 bases between. The CDR3 is made up of 13 amino acids. CDR3 protein: CASTGKGAYGYTF. The CDR3 DNA is TGTGCCAGTACTGGGAAAGGGGCCTATGGCTACACCTTC.

This clone was recorded only once. Other nucleotide sequences from this sample produce the same CDR3. The CDR3 reads CASSQLRETQYF. The CDR3, as DNA: TGTGCCAGCAGCCAATTACGAGAGACCCAGTACTTC. This chain links TRBV14 with TRBJ2-5; D is unresolved. Germline V gene data show CDR1 as SGHDN and CDR2 as FVKESK. V lost 2 bases and J lost 4, with 5 bases in between. The CDR3 is 12 residues long.

The chain employs TRBV5-4 and TRBJ1-1, with D maybe TRBD1 (5 bases). Germline V lookup: CDR1 SGHNT, CDR2 YYREEE (reference sequence). Trimming pared 4 bases from V and 1 base from J, leaving 17 bases between. The CDR3 has 16 amino acids. CDR3 protein: CASSPYAGVRNTEAFF. The CDR3 DNA sequence: TGTGCCAGCAGCCCCTATGCGGGGGTGAGGAACACTGAAGCTTTCTTT.

The rearrangement links TRBV5-1 to TRBJ1-1; D might be TRBD1 (6 bases). The germline V gene has CDR1 SGHRS and CDR2 YFSETQ. The CDR3 consists of 14 residues. The V end lost 0 bases, the J end lost 6 bases, and 12 bases lay between the germline ends. CDR3: CASSLVSGAPEAFF. CDR3 nucleotides: TGCGCCAGCAGCTTGGTCTCGGGGGCTCCTGAAGCTTTCTTT.

This clone was counted only a few times. This rearrangement joins TRBV2 to TRBJ1-5; D unclear. The CDR3 totals 13 residues. Germline lookup yields CDR1 SNHLY and CDR2 FYNNEI. Trimming removed 3 bases at V and 10 bases at J, with 13 bases between. CDR3 nucleotides: TGTGCCAGCAGTGAGAGTCGGGATGGCCCCCAGCATTTT. Its translation is CASSESRDGPQHF.

This sequence joins TRBV29-1 and TRBJ1-1; 7 bases line up with TRBD1. Trimming at V came to 3 bases and at J to 5 bases, leaving 12 bases not matched to a gene. CDR3 length: 15 amino acids. Germline CDR1 reads SQVTM; CDR2 reads ANQGSEA. CDR3: CSVDFGQVRSTEAFF. The CDR3 nucleotides read TGCAGCGTTGATTTCGGACAGGTTCGGAGTACTGAAGCTTTCTTT.

This CDR3 reads CASSLAAVALAETQYF. For the CDR3, the DNA is TGTGCCAGCAGCTTAGCGGCAGTAGCTCTGGCAGAGACCCAGTACTTC. The chain uses TRBV11-1 and TRBJ2-5; D is uncertain. Trimming took off 0 bases at V and 4 bases at J, with 15 bases between the two ends. The CDR3 is made up of 16 amino acids. CDR1 and CDR2 from the germline V gene are SGHAT and FQDESV (reference sequence). Combining the CDR3 with reference TRBV11-1 and TRBJ2-5 gives the whole variable domain EAEVAQSPRYKITEKSQAVAFWCDPISGHATLYWYRQILGQGPELLVQFQDESVVDDSQLPKDRFSAERLKGVDSTLKIQPAELGDSAMYLCASSLAAVALAETQYFGPGTRLLVL.

The rearrangement uses TRBV15 and TRBJ2-3; a weak D match, TRBD1 (6 bases). In germline, CDR1 is LNHNV, CDR2 YYDKDF (reference sequence). V lost 3 bases to trimming and J lost 2 bases, with 12 bases between them. The CDR3 sequence is 15 residues long. CDR3 loop: CATSRGHQTTDTQYF. Written as DNA, the CDR3 is TGTGCCACCAGCAGGGGACACCAAACCACAGATACGCAGTATTTT. Full variable domain (rest looked up from reference TRBV15 and TRBJ2-3): DAMVIQNPRYQVTQFGKPVTLSCSQTLNHNVMYWYQQKSSQAPKLLFHYYDKDFNNEADTPDNFQSRRPNTSFCFLDIRSPGLGDTAMYLCATSRGHQTTDTQYFGPGTRLTVL.

This chain links TRBV6-1 with TRBJ2-3, with TRBD1 matching 10 bases. The CDR3 length is 16 residues. Germline lookup yields CDR1 MNHNS and CDR2 SASEGT. The V gene end was trimmed by 4 bases and the J gene end by 2 bases; junction bases not matched to a gene: 6. The CDR3: CASSVGQGIYTDTQYF. The DNA for the CDR3 is TGTGCCAGCAGTGTGGGACAGGGGATATACACAGATACGCAGTATTTT.

The chain has TRBV4-3 and TRBJ2-5; D unclear. CDR3 length: 15 residues. The germline V gene has CDR1 LGHNA and CDR2 YSLEER. The germline V and J ends were trimmed by 0 bases and 0 bases, with 8 bases remaining between them. This CDR3 reads CASSQDARYQETQYF. The CDR3 DNA is TGCGCCAGCAGCCAAGATGCCCGGTACCAAGAGACCCAGTACTTC.

V usage is TRBV5-1 and J usage is TRBJ2-5; D call uncertain. V was shortened by 3 bases and J by 4 bases, with 10 bases between the two germline ends. CDR3 length: 13 residues. Germline CDR1 SGHRS, CDR2 YFSETQ. CDR3 bases: TGCGCCAGCAGCTATAGATGGGGAGAGACCCAGTACTTC. Translating it yields CASSYRWGETQYF.

The rearrangement joins TRBV5-1 to TRBJ1-1, with 7 bases matching TRBD1. The germline V gene has CDR1 SGHRS and CDR2 YFSETQ. Losses at the gene ends were 5 bases for V and 10 bases for J; bases not matched to a gene: 14. The CDR3 loop spans 14 amino acids. CDR3 residues: CASSPSPAQGGAFF. CDR3 bases: TGCGCCAGCAGTCCGTCACCTGCCCAGGGGGGAGCTTTCTTT.

V gene TRBV7-2 combines with J gene TRBJ1-5; D call uncertain. The CDR3 contains 12 residues. Trimming took off 1 base at V and 7 bases at J, with 5 bases between the two ends. Germline V gives CDR1 SGHTA, CDR2 FQGNSA. Here the CDR3 reads CASSLDAQPQHF. The CDR3 region has the DNA TGTGCCAGCAGCTTAGACGCCCAGCCCCAGCATTTT. Variable domain in full (rest from reference TRBV7-2 and TRBJ1-5): GAGVSQSPSNKVTEKGKDVELRCDPISGHTALYWYRQSLGQGLEFLIYFQGNSAPDKSGLPSDRFSAERTGGSVSTLTIQRTQQEDSAVYLCASSLDAQPQHFGDGTRLSIL.

The chain carries TRBV2 and TRBJ2-5; perhaps TRBD2 as D (6 bases). The J call is uncertain, as TRBJ2-7 better fits the DNA end. The germline V gene encodes CDR1 SNHLY and CDR2 FYNNEI. The CDR3 is made up of 11 amino acids. The CDR3 loop reads CASSRDFEQYF. CDR3 DNA sequence: TGTGCCAGCAGCCGGGACTTCGAGCAGTACTTC.